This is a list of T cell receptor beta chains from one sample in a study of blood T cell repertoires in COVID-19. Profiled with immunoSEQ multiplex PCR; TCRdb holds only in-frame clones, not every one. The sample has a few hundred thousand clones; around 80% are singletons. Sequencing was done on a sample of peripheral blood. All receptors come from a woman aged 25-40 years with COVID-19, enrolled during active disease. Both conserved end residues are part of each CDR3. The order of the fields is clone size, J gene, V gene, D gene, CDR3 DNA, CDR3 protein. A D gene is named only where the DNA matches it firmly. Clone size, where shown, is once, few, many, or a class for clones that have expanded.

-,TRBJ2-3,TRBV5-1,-,TGCGCCAGCAGCCTCAGACAGGTTGGAACAGATACGCAGTATTTT,CASSLRQVGTDTQYF
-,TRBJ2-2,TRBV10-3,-,TGTGCCATCAGTACCGGGACAAACACCGGGGAGCTGTTTTTT,CAISTGTNTGELFF
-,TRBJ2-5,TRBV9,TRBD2,TGTGCCAGCAGCCTCTCGGCGGGAGCCCAAGAGACCCAGTACTTC,CASSLSAGAQETQYF
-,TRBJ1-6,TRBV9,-,TGTGCCAGCAGCGGGGGGGGCCTCAATTCACCCCTCCACTTT,CASSGGGLNSPLHF
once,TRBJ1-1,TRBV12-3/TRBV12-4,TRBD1,TGTGCCAGCAGTCCAGGGACAGGCGAAGCTTTCTTT,CASSPGTGEAFF
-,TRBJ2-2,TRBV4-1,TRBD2,TGCGCCAGCAGCCCGGGACTAGCGGGGGGGCCGAACACCGGGGAGCTGTTTTTT,CASSPGLAGGPNTGELFF
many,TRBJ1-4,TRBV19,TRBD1,TGTGCCAGTAGTATCACAGGGGCATTGGGTGAAAAACTGTTTTTT,CASSITGALGEKLFF
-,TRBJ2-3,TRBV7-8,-,TGTGCCAGCAGCTTTAGGCGGGGTGACGATACGCAGTATTTT,CASSFRRGDDTQYF
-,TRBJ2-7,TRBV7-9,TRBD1,TGTGCCAGCAACCCAGGGGGCGCTTACTACGAGCAGTACTTC,CASNPGGAYYEQYF
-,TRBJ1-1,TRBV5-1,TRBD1,TGCGCCAGCAGCTTGGTAGGGGGCCCTAACACTGAAGCTTTCTTT,CASSLVGGPNTEAFF
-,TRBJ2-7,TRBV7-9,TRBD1,TGTGCCAGCAGCTTGGGACAGGGGCTATCCTACGAGCAGTACTTC,CASSLGQGLSYEQYF
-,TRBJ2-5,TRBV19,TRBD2,TGTGCCAGTGATACCGGGACTAGCGTCAAAGAGACCCAGTACTTC,CASDTGTSVKETQYF
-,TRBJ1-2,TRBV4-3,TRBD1,TGCGCCAGCAGCCGGCAGTGGGGACAGGCAAACTATGGCTACACCTTC,CASSRQWGQANYGYTF
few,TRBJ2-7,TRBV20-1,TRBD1,TGCAGTGCGAGGGGACAGGGCGAGCAGTACTTC,CSARGQGEQYF
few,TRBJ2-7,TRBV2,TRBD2,TGTGCCAGCAGTGAAGCGCGGGGGATAGGCGAGCAGTACTTC,CASSEARGIGEQYF
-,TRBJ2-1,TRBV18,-,TGTGCCAGCTCTCCTGACGGCGGAGGGCCCTACAATGAGCAGTTCTTC,CASSPDGGGPYNEQFF
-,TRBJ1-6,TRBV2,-,TGTGCCAGCAGACGCTCGATGAGGTCTGATTCACCCCTCCACTTT,CASRRSMRSDSPLHF
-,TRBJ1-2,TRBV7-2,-,TGTGCCAGCAGCTTTAACGCAGGCCTCTATGGCTACACCTTC,CASSFNAGLYGYTF
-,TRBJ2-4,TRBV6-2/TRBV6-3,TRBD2,TGTGCCAGCAGCGAGGGAGGGATAGCCAAAAACATTCAGTACTTC,CASSEGGIAKNIQYF
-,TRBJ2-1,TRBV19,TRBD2,TGTGCCAGTAGCCCCGCGGCGGGAGTAATCAATGAGCAGTTCTTC,CASSPAAGVINEQFF
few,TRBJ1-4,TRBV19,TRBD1,TGTGCCAGTAGTGCAAACAGGGGGCGCGGAGAAAAACTGTTTTTT,CASSANRGRGEKLFF
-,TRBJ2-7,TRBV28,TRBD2,TGTGCCAGCAGGACCGGGACTAGCGGGGGGGTACTTGGGTACGAGCAGTACTTC,CASRTGTSGGVLGYEQYF
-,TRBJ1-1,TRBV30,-,TGTGCCTGGTCAGGAGGGCCTGGGAACACTGAAGCTTTCTTT,CAWSGGPGNTEAFF
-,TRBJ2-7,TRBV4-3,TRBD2,TGCGCCAGCAGCCAAGGCCGGCGGGAGGGCCGCGAGCAGTACTTC,CASSQGRREGREQYF
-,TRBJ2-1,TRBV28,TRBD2,TGTGCCAGCATCCCGGGGGGGGAGGCCTACAATGAGCAGTTCTTC,CASIPGGEAYNEQFF
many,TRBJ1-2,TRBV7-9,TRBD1,TGTGCCAGCCTCGAGACAGGGGGCGTCCATGGCTACACCTTC,CASLETGGVHGYTF